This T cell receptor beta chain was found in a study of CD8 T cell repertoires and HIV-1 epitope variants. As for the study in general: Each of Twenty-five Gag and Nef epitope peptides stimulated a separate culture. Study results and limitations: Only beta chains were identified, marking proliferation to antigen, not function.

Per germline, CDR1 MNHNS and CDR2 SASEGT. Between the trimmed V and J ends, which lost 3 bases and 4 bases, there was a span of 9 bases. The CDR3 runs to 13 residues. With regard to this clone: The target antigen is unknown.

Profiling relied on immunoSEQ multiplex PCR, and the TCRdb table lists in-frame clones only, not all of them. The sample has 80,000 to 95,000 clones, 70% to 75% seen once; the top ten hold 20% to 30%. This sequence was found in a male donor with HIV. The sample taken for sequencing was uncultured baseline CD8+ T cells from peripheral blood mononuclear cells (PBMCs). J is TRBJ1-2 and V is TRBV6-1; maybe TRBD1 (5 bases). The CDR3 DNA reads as TGTGCCAGCAGTGATGGGGGGGGCTATGGCTACACCTTC. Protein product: CASSDGGGYGYTF.